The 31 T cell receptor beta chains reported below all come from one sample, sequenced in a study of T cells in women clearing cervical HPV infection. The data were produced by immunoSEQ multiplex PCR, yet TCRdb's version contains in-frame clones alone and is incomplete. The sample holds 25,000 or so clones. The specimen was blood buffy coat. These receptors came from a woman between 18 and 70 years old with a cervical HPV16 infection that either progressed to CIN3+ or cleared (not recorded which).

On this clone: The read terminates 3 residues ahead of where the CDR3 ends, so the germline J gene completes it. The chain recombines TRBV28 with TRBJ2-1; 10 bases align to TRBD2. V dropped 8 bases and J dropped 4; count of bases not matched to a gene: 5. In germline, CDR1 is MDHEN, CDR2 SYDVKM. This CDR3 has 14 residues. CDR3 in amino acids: CASLPSGSYNEQFF. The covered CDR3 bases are TGTGCCAGCCTCCCTAGCGGGAGTTACAATGAG.

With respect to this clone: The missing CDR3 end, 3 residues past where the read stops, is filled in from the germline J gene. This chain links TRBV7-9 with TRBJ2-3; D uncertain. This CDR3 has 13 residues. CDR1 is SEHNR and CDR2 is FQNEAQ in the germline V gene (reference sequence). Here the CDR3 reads CASSLEGQETQYF. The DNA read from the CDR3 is TGTGCCAGCAGCTTAGAGGGCCAAGAGACG.

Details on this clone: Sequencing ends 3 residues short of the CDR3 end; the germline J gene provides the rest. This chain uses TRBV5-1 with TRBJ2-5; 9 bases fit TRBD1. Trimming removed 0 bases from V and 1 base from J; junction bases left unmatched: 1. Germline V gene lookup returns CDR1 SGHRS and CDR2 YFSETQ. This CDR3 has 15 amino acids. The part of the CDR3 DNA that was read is TGCGCCAGCAGCTTGGGGGGACAGGGCCAAGAGACC. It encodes CASSLGGQGQET. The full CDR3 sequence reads CASSLGGQGQETQYF.

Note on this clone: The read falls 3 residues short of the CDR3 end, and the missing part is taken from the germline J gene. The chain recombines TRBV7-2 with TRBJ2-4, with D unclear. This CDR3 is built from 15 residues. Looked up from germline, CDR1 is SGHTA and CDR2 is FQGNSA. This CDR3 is CASSPPSRRNYGQYF. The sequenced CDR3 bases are TGTGCCAGCAGCCCCCCGTCACGAAGAAACTATGGT.

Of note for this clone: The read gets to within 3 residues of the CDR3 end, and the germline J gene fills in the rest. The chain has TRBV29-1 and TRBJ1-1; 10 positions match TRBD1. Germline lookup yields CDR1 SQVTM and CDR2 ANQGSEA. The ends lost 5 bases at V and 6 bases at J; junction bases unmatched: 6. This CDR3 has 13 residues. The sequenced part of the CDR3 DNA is TGCAGCGTTCGGACAGGGGGACGGTCTGAA. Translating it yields CSVRTGGRSE. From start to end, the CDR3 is CSVRTGGRSEAFF.

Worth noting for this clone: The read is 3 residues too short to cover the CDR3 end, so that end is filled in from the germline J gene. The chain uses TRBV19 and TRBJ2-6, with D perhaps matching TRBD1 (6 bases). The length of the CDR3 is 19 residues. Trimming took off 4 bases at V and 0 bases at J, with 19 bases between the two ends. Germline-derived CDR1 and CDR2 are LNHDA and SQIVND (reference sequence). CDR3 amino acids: CASSSLSDRLRSGANVLTF. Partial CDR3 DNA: TGTGCCAGTAGTAGTTTATCGGACAGACTACGCTCTGGGGCCAACGTC.

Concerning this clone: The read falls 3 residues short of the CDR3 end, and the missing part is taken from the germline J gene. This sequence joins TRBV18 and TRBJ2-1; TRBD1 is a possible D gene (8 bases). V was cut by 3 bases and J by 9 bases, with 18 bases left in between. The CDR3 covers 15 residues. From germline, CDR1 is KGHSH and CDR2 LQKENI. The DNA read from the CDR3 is TGTGCCAGCTCACCCCCCACAGGGGGGAGGGGTGAG. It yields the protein CASSPPTGGRGE. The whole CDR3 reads CASSPPTGGRGEQFF.

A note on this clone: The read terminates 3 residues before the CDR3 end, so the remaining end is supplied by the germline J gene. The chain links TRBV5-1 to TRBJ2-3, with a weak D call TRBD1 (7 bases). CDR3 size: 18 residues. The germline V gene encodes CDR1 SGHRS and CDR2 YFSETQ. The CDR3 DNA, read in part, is TGCGCCAGCAGCTTGGCCGGGGGAAAGGGGGCGCATCGAGAGACG. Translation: CASSLAGGKGAHRET. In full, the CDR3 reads CASSLAGGKGAHRETQYF.

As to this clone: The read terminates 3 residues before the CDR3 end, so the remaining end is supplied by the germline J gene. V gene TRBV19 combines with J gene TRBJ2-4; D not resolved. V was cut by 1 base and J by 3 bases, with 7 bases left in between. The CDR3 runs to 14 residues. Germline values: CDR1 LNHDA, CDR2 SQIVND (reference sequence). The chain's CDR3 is CASSIGQVKNIQYF. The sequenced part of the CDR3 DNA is TGTGCCAGTAGTATAGGTCAGGTCAAAAACATT.

The chain's CDR3 is CASSFDNSYEQYF. CDR3 DNA, as far as it was read: TGTGCCAGCAGTTTTGACAACTCCTACGAG. This chain joins TRBV28 and TRBJ2-7; D gene ambiguous. The read falls 3 residues short of the CDR3 end, and the missing part is taken from the germline J gene. Germline-derived CDR1 and CDR2 are MDHEN and SYDVKM. Trimming shortened V by 3 bases and J by 0 bases, and 6 bases separated the two germline ends. The CDR3 sequence is 13 residues long. The variable domain in full, with the rest retrieved from reference TRBV28 and TRBJ2-7, is DVKVTQSSRYLVKRTGEKVFLECVQDMDHENMFWYRQDPGLGLRLIYFSYDVKMKEKGDIPEGYSVSREKKERFSLILESASTNQTSMYLCASSFDNSYEQYFGPGTRLTVT.

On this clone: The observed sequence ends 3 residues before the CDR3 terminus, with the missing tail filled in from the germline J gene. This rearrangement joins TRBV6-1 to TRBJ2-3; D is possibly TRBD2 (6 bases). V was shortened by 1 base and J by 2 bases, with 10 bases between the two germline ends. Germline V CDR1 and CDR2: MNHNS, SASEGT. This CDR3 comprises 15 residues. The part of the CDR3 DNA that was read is TGTGCCAGCAGTGAAGGGGGGGTCCCCACAGATACG. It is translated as CASSEGGVPTDT. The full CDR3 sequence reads CASSEGGVPTDTQYF.

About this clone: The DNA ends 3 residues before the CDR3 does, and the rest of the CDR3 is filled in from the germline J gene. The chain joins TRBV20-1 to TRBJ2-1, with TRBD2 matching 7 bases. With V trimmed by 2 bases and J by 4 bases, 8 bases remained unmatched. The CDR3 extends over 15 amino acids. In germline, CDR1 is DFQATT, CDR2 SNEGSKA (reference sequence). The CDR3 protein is CSARQKRDRYNEQFF. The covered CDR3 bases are TGCAGTGCTAGACAAAAGCGGGATAGATACAATGAG.

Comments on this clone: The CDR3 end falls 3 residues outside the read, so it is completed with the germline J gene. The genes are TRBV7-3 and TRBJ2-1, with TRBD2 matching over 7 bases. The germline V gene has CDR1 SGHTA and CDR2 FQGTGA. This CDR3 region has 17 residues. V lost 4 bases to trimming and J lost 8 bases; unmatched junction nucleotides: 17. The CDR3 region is CASSSRASGAKKDEQFF. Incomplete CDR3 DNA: TGTGCCAGCAGCTCGAGGGCGAGCGGGGCCAAGAAGGATGAG.

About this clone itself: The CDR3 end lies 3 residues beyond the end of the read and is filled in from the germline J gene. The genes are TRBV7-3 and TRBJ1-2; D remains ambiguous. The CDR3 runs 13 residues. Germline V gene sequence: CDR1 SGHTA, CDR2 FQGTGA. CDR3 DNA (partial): TGTGCCAGCAGCCACAGCGCGGGGAATGAC. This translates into CASSHSAGND. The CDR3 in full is CASSHSAGNDYTF.

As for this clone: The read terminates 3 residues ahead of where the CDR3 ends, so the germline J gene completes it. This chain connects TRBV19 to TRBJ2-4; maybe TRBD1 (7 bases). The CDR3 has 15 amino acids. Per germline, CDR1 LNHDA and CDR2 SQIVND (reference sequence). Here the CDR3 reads CASSTGRGANYGQYF. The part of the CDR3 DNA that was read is TGTGCCAGTAGTACCGGCAGGGGGGCAAACTATGGT. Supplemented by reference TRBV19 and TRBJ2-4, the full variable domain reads DGGITQSPKYLFRKEGQNVTLSCEQNLNHDAMYWYRQDPGQGLRLIYYSQIVNDFQKGDIAEGYSVSREKKESFPLTVTSAQKNPTAFYLCASSTGRGANYGQYFGAGTRLSVL.

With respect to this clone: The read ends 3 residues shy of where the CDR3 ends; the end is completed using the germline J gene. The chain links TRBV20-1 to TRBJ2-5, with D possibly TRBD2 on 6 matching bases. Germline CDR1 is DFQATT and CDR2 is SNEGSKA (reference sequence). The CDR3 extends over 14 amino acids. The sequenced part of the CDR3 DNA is TGCAGTGCTAGAGGCCAACTAGCCTCAGATACC. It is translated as CSARGQLASDT. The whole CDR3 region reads CSARGQLASDTQYF.

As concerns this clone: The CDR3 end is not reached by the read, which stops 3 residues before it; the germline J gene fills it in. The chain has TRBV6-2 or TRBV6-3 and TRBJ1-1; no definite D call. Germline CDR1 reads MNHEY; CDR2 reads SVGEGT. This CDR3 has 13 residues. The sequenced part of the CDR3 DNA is TGTGCCAGCAGTTATCTGAACAGTCTCGGA. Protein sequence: CASSYLNSLG. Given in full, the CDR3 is CASSYLNSLGAFF.

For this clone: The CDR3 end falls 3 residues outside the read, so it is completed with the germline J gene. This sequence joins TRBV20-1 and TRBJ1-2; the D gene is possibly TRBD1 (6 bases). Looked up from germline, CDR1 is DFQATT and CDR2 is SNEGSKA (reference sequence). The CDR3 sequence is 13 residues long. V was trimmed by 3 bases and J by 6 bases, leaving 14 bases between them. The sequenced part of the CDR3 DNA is TGCAGTGCTAGTCGGGTAGGGGGAAATGGC. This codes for CSASRVGGNG. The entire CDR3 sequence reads CSASRVGGNGYTF.

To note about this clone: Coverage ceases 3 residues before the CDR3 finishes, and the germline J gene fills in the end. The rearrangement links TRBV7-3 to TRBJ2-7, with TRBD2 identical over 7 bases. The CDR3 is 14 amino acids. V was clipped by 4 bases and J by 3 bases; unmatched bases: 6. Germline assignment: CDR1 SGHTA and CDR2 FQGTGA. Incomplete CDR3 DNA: TGTGCCAGCAGCTCTGCGGGGGATGGCTACGAG. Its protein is CASSSAGDGYE. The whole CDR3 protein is CASSSAGDGYEQYF.

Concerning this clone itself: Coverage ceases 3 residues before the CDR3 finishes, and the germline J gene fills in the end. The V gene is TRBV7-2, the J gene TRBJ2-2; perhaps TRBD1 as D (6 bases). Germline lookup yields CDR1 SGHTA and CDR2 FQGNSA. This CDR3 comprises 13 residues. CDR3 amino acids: CASSRMGASPLFF. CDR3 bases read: TGTGCCAGCAGCCGGATGGGGGCTTCACCG.

CDR3 region: CASSFAATSTDTYTF. The DNA read from the CDR3 is TGTGCCAGCAGCTTCGCAGCGACGTCGACAGATACC. The chain joins TRBV7-9 to TRBJ1-2; D is perhaps TRBD1 (5 bases). The CDR3 is cut off 3 residues early in the read; its end comes from the germline J gene. From germline, CDR1 is SEHNR and CDR2 FQNEAQ (reference sequence). The CDR3 spans 15 residues. The full variable domain, completed using reference TRBV7-9 and TRBJ1-2, is DTGVSQNPRHKITKRGQNVTFRCDPISEHNRLYWYRQTLGQGPEFLTYFQNEAQLEKSRLLSDRFSAERPKGSFSTLEIQRTEQGDSAMYLCASSFAATSTDTYTFGSGTRLTVV.

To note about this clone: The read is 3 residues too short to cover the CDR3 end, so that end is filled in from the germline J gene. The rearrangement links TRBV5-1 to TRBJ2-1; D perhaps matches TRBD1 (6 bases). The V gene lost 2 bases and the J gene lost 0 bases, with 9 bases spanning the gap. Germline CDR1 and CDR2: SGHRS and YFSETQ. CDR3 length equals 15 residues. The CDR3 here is CASSFGTRSYNEQFF. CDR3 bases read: TGCGCCAGCAGCTTCGGGACACGCTCCTACAATGAG.

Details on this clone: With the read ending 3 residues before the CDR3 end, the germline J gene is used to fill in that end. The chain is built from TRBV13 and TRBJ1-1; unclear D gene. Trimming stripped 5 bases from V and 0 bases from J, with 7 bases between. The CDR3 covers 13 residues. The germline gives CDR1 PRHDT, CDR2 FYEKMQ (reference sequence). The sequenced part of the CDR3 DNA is TGTGCCAGCAGCAGACTAATGAACACTGAA. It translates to CASSRLMNTE. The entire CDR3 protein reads CASSRLMNTEAFF.

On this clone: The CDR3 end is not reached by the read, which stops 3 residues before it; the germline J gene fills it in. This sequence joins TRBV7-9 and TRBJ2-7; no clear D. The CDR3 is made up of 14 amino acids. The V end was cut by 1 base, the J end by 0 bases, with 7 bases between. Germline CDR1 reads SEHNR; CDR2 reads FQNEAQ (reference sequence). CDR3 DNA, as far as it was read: TGTGCCAGCAGCTTAGATCGGTACTCCTACGAG. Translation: CASSLDRYSYE. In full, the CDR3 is CASSLDRYSYEQYF.

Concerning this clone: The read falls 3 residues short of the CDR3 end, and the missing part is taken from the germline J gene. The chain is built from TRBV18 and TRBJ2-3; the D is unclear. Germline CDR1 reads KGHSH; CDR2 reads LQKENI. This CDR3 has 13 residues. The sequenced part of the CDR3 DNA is TGTGCCAGCTCACCCTCATCCAAGAGGACG. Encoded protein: CASSPSSKRT. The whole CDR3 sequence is CASSPSSKRTQYF.

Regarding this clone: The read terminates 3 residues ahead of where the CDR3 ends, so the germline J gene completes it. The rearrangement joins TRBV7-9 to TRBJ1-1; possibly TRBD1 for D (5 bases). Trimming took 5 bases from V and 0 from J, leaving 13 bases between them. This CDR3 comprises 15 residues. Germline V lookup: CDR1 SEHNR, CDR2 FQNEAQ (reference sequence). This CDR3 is CASSPKDRLNTEAFF. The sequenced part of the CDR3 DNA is TGTGCCAGCAGCCCCAAAGACAGATTGAACACTGAA.

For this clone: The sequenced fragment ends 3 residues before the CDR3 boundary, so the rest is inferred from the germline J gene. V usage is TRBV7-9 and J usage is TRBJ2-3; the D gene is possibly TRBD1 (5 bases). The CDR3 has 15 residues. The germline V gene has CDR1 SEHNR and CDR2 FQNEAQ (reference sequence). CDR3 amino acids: CASSLGAIGQETQYF. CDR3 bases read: TGTGCCAGCAGCCTTGGGGCTATCGGACAAGAGACG.

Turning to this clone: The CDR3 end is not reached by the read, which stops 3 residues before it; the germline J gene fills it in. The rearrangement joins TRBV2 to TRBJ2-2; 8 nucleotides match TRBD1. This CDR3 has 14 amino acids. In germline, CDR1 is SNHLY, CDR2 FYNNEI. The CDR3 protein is CASSVDRVNEKLFF. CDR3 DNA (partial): TGTGCCAGCAGTGTGGACAGGGTAAATGAAAAG.

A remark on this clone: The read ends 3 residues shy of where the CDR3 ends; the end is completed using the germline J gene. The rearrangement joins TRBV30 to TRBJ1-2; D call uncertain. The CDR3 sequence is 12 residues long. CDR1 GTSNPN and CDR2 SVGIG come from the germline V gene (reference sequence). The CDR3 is CAWSVTSYDYTF. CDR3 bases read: TGTGCCTGGAGTGTAACTTCCTACGAC.

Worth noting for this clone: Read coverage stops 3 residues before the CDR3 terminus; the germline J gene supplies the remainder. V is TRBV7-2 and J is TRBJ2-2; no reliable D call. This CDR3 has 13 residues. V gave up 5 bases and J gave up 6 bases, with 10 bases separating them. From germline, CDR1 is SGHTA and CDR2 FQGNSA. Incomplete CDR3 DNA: TGTGCCAGCAGCATTAGCCTAGCCGGGGAG. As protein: CASSISLAGE. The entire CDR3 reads CASSISLAGELFF. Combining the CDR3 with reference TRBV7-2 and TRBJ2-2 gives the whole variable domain GAGVSQSPSNKVTEKGKDVELRCDPISGHTALYWYRQSLGQGLEFLIYFQGNSAPDKSGLPSDRFSAERTGGSVSTLTIQRTQQEDSAVYLCASSISLAGELFFGEGSRLTVL.

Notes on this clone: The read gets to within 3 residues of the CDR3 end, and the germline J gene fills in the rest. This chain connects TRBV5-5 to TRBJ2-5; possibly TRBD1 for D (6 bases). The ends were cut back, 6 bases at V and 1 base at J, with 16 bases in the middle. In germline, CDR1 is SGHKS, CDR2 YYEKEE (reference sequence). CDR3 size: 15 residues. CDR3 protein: CASNNPTGVQETQYF. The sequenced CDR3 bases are TGTGCCAGCAACAACCCGACAGGCGTCCAAGAGACC. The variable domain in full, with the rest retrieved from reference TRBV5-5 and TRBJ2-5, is DAGVTQSPTHLIKTRGQQVTLRCSPISGHKSVSWYQQVLGQGPQFIFQYYEKEERGRGNFPDRFSARQFPNYSSELNVNALLLGDSALYLCASNNPTGVQETQYFGPGTRLLVL.